What follows are 17 T cell receptor beta chains derived from one specimen sequenced in a study of T cells expressing NK-cell markers. TCRdb reprocessed the 5' RACE reads and stores each CDR3 protein as one record, lacking DNA. In all, the sample yields fewer than 400,000 distinct CDR3 sequences. Sequencing used blood T cells: a sorted CD56 or NKG2C T cell subset, CD4+ or CD8+ T cells, or bulk PBMC T cells (not recorded which). These receptors were obtained from a woman between 50 and 59 years old in good health.

The rearrangement uses TRBV12-3 or TRBV12-4 and TRBJ1-1; TCRdb selects TRBD1, and the lack of DNA leaves this call unchecked. The CDR3 covers 13 residues. The CDR3: CASSLGSDREAFF.

V gene TRBV7-2 combines with J gene TRBJ2-1; the TCRdb call, TRBD2, lacks DNA for checking. Per germline, CDR1 SGHTA and CDR2 FQGNSA. This CDR3 has 13 amino acids. CDR3 sequence reads: CASSLPSVDEQFF.

The V and J genes are TRBV10-3 and TRBJ2-7. Germline V lookup: CDR1 ENHRY, CDR2 SYGVKD. The CDR3 is 13 amino acids. The CDR3 protein is CAISERLTHEQYF.

V is TRBV11-2 and J is TRBJ1-2. The CDR3 has 18 amino acids. Germline V lookup: CDR1 SGHAT, CDR2 FQNNGV. CDR3 protein: CASSSLKRGPGGGYGYTF.

V gene TRBV29-1 combines with J gene TRBJ1-1. Germline V gene lookup returns CDR1 SQVTM and CDR2 ANQGSEA. This CDR3 contains 12 residues. The CDR3 reads CSVEGRYTEAFF.

This chain uses TRBV7-6 with TRBJ2-2; TCRdb returns TRBD1, unconfirmable since there is no DNA. Germline V gene sequence: CDR1 SGHVS, CDR2 FNYEAQ. The CDR3 has 15 residues. This CDR3 is CASSSLGQSTGELFF. The variable domain in full, completed from reference TRBV7-6 and TRBJ2-2, reads GAGVSQSPRYKVTKRGQDVALRCDPISGHVSLYWYRQALGQGPEFLTYFNYEAQQDKSGLPNDRFSAERPEGSISTLTIQRTEQRDSAMYRCASSSLGQSTGELFFGEGSRLTVL.

The V and J genes are TRBV5-1 and TRBJ2-3; with no DNA, the TCRdb D assignment of TRBD2 cannot be verified. Per the germline V gene, CDR1 is SGHRS and CDR2 is YFSETQ. The CDR3 runs to 14 residues. The chain's CDR3 is CASSWGLAGRRQYF.

The genes are TRBV11-3 and TRBJ2-7; TCRdb designates TRBD1, a call that cannot be tested without DNA. The germline V gene encodes CDR1 SGHNT and CDR2 YENEEA. This CDR3 is built from 14 residues. The CDR3 sequence is CASSLETGIYEQYF.

This chain joins TRBV12-3 or TRBV12-4 and TRBJ1-1; TCRdb indicates TRBD1, and absent DNA this call remains unverified. This CDR3 has 11 residues. CDR3 sequence: CASSVTGSAFF.

The V gene is TRBV12-5, the J gene TRBJ2-5; checking the TCRdb D call of TRBD1 is not possible without DNA. The CDR3 is 17 residues long. Germline V gene sequence: CDR1 LGHNT, CDR2 FRNRAP. CDR3 amino acids: CASGLDRVVEYGETQYF.

The chain employs TRBV7-2 and TRBJ2-1; TCRdb picks TRBD1, but there is no DNA to check that call. From germline, CDR1 is SGHTA and CDR2 FQGNSA. The CDR3 has 12 residues. The CDR3 sequence: CASSTGTSGEFF.

J is TRBJ2-2 and V is TRBV7-9; TCRdb proposes TRBD2, but this gene call is untestable without DNA. Germline values: CDR1 SEHNR, CDR2 FQNEAQ (reference sequence). The CDR3 has 16 amino acids. The CDR3 loop reads CASSWRAGATTGELFF.

This sequence joins TRBV20-1 and TRBJ2-1; TCRdb's assignment of TRBD1 cannot be checked, as there is no DNA. The length of the CDR3 is 12 residues. Germline V gene sequence: CDR1 DFQATT, CDR2 SNEGSKA (reference sequence). This chain's CDR3 is CSARGTGQRQFF.

This chain uses TRBV5-1 with TRBJ2-1; with no DNA, the TCRdb D assignment of TRBD2 cannot be verified. The CDR3 has 16 residues. Germline-derived CDR1 and CDR2 are SGHRS and YFSETQ. CDR3 residues: CASSLVLGLEGDEQFF. Based on the CDR3 plus reference TRBV5-1 and TRBJ2-1, the full variable domain is KAGVTQTPRYLIKTRGQQVTLSCSPISGHRSVSWYQQTPGQGLQFLFEYFSETQRNKGNFPGRFSGRQFSNSRSEMNVSTLELGDSALYLCASSLVLGLEGDEQFFGPGTRLTVL.

The chain recombines TRBV12-3 or TRBV12-4 with TRBJ1-6. CDR3 size: 14 residues. The CDR3: CASSVIPLNSPLHF.

This sequence joins TRBV4-1 and TRBJ2-2; the TRBD2 assignment by TCRdb is unverifiable without DNA. CDR1 MGHRA and CDR2 YSYEKL come from the germline V gene. The CDR3 loop spans 18 amino acids. CDR3 amino acids: CASSQDGHGGSRSGELFF.

This chain uses TRBV27 with TRBJ2-3; TCRdb designates TRBD1, a call that cannot be tested without DNA. The CDR3 spans 15 residues. Per germline, CDR1 MNHEY and CDR2 SMNVEV (reference sequence). CDR3 region: CASSFLGTVSDTQYF.